This T cell receptor (beta chain) appears in the sequencing data of a study of blood T cell repertoires in COVID-19. Across the whole study: Donors in the United States, Italy and Spain gave samples during acute or convalescent COVID-19. Sources were T cells, B-cell-depleted T cells, or PBMCs; the material itself was cDNA or gDNA.

The table came from immunoSEQ multiplex PCR; TCRdb's copy has only in-frame clones and leaves some out. The repertoire holds 9,500 to 15,000 clones, with roughly four fifths as singletons. CDR1 is SNHLY, CDR2 FYNNEI, per germline. V was clipped by 5 bases and J by 9 bases; unmatched bases: 12. The CDR3 has 16 amino acids. This sequence joins TRBV2 and TRBJ2-5, with TRBD2 matching 13 bases. This TCR derives from a woman aged 55-75 years with acute or convalescent COVID-19. The source material was peripheral blood. CDR3 in DNA: TGTGCCAGCAGTACACCGACTAGCGGGGGGCCTAACTCCCAGTACTTC. Protein sequence: CASSTPTSGGPNSQYF.